The 26 T cell receptor beta chains in this list originate from one sample, sequenced in a study of human T cells and chemical hapten exposure. Time point in this sample: patch test 2, 6 weeks after DPC sensitization. As to treatment: therapeutic diphenylcyclopropenone sensitization with weekly scalp DPC. Via MiXCR, TCRdb re-called the RACE reads, giving one row per CDR3 protein. The sample has around 130,000 distinct CDR3 sequences, roughly 10% seen once. The specimen was whole blood, collected in connection with sensitization to the hapten diphenylcyclopropenone (DPC). These TCRs come from a woman aged 45 to 65 with alopecia areata. Some clones in this sample may be carry-over from other donors' samples.

This clonotype was picked up a small number of times. The chain carries TRBV25-1 and TRBJ1-1, with D tentatively TRBD1 (6 bases). CDR3 length equals 14 residues. The V gene lost 8 bases and the J gene lost 2 bases, with 15 bases spanning the gap. Germline CDR1 reads MGHDK; CDR2 reads SYGVNS. The CDR3: CASQPTGYNTEAFF. The DNA of the CDR3 is TGTGCCAGCCAACCCACAGGGTACAACACTGAAGCTTTCTTT. Together with reference TRBV25-1 and TRBJ1-1, the CDR3 gives the full variable domain: EADIYQTPRYLVIGTGKKITLECSQTMGHDKMYWYQQDPGMELHLIHYSYGVNSTEKGDLSSESTVSRIRTEHFPLTLESARPSHTSQYLCASQPTGYNTEAFFGQGTRLTVV.

This clonotype was observed at least ten times. The chain combines TRBV30 with TRBJ2-3, with a possible D match to TRBD2 (6 bases). The V gene's germline CDR1 is GTSNPN and CDR2 SVGIG (reference sequence). The V end was cut by 0 bases, the J end by 0 bases, with 13 bases between. CDR3 length: 16 residues. CDR3 in amino acids: CAWSVKGAGSTDTQYF. The CDR3 nucleotides read TGTGCCTGGAGTGTAAAAGGGGCGGGAAGCACAGATACGCAGTATTTT. The variable domain in full, with the rest retrieved from reference TRBV30 and TRBJ2-3, is SQTIHQWPATLVQPVGSPLSLECTVEGTSNPNLYWYRQAAGRGLQLLFYSVGIGQISSEVPQNLSASRPQDRQFILSSKKLLLSDSGFYLCAWSVKGAGSTDTQYFGPGTRLTVL.

This clonotype was counted many times. The J gene is TRBJ2-3, the V gene TRBV6-2 or TRBV6-3; D may correspond to TRBD1 or TRBD2 (5 bases each). The V and J ends lost 8 bases and 4 bases respectively, with 16 bases between them. This CDR3 contains 14 residues. Germline V lookup: CDR1 MNHEY, CDR2 SVGEGT. As DNA, the CDR3 is TGTGCCAGCCTGGCGAGGGCCAGGGCAGATACGCAGTATTTT. Its protein product is CASLARARADTQYF.

As to this clonotype: The junction departs from germline at one end; a sequencing error may be responsible. V gene TRBV9 combines with J gene TRBJ1-6; no reliable D call. CDR3 length equals 14 residues. The V gene's germline CDR1 is SGDLS and CDR2 YYNGEE. CDR3 bases: TGTGCCGGCAGCCCTCATGTTAGGGATTCACCCCTCCACTTT. Protein: CAGSPHVRDSPLHF.

This clonotype was counted a single time. The chain couples TRBV20-1 to TRBJ2-7; a weak D match, TRBD2 (6 bases). CDR3 size: 13 residues. The germline V gene has CDR1 DFQATT and CDR2 SNEGSKA (reference sequence). V dropped 2 bases and J dropped 2 bases, with 10 bases sitting between them. In DNA form, the CDR3 reads TGCAGTGCTAGATTGGAGGGGACCTACGAGCAGTACTTC. This gives the protein CSARLEGTYEQYF.

This clonotype was seen a handful of times. J is TRBJ2-7 and V is TRBV12-3 or TRBV12-4, with 7 positions matching TRBD2. This CDR3 contains 16 residues. J gave up 1 base and V 1 base, and 7 bases lay outside the gene matches. As DNA, the CDR3 is TGTGCCAGCAGTTTAGGGCGGACGGGGGGATCCTACGAGCAGTACTTC. Translating it yields CASSLGRTGGSYEQYF.

The rearrangement joins TRBV20-1 to TRBJ2-1; 9 bases match TRBD2. V gave up 3 bases and J gave up 6 bases; unmatched junction bases: 9. This CDR3 region has 15 residues. In germline, CDR1 is DFQATT, CDR2 SNEGSKA (reference sequence). CDR3 sequence reads: CSASGGGRASNEQFF. The CDR3 nucleotides read TGCAGTGCTAGCGGCGGCGGGAGGGCCTCCAATGAGCAGTTCTTC.

This clonotype was detected ten times or more. The chain has TRBV6-5 and TRBJ2-2; possibly TRBD2 for D (5 bases). V was clipped by 0 bases and J by 5 bases, with 10 bases between them. Per germline, CDR1 MNHEY and CDR2 SVGAGI. The CDR3 loop spans 15 amino acids. CDR3 loop: CASSYSRVKTGELFF. The CDR3 nucleotides are TGTGCCAGCAGTTACTCGAGGGTAAAAACCGGGGAGCTGTTTTTT.

The chain is built from TRBV12-3 or TRBV12-4 and TRBJ2-1, with D possibly matching TRBD2 (6 bases). CDR3 size: 15 residues. V lost 6 bases and J 3 bases, leaving 15 bases between the germline ends. CDR3 residues: CASRPRGSVYNEQFF. Written as DNA, the CDR3 is TGTGCCAGCAGACCCCGGGGGAGTGTCTACAATGAGCAGTTCTTC.

The CDR3, as DNA: TGCGCCAGCACCCCGGGCCTGTACACCGGGGAGCTGTTTTTT. This encodes CASTPGLYTGELFF. The V call is TRBV5-1, the J call TRBJ2-2; D uncertain. There are 14 residues in the CDR3. The germline CDR1 and CDR2 sequences are SGHRS and YFSETQ. V gave up 6 bases and J gave up 3 bases, with 12 bases separating them.

The gene calls are TRBV7-6 and TRBJ2-2; tentatively, D is TRBD1 (5 bases). Trimming shortened V by 1 base and J by 4 bases, and 10 bases separated the two germline ends. The length of the CDR3 is 15 residues. Germline CDR1 reads SGHVS; CDR2 reads FNYEAQ. CDR3 residues: CASSLGGRVTGELFF. CDR3 coding DNA: TGTGCCAGCAGCTTAGGAGGCAGGGTCACCGGGGAGCTGTTTTTT.

The table lists this clonotype with many counts. J is TRBJ1-2 and V is TRBV12-3 or TRBV12-4; D is possibly TRBD1 (6 bases). This CDR3 has 13 residues. V was cut by 3 bases and J by 7 bases, with 12 bases left in between. The CDR3 spells CASSLGGAAGYTF. The CDR3 DNA follows: TGTGCCAGCAGTTTGGGGGGGGCGGCTGGCTACACCTTC.

V gene TRBV24-1 combines with J gene TRBJ2-1, with TRBD1 matching over 8 bases. V was pared by 0 bases and J by 5 bases, with 11 bases of the junction left unmatched. The CDR3 consists of 18 residues. The V gene's germline CDR1 is KGHDR and CDR2 SFDVKD. The CDR3 DNA is TGTGCCACCAGTGATTTGGGCAGGGGGCGGACAAAGCACAATGAGCAGTTCTTC. Protein: CATSDLGRGRTKHNEQFF.

This clonotype has ten or more counts. The V gene is TRBV27, the J gene TRBJ2-7, with a weak D call TRBD2 (7 bases). The CDR3 has 13 residues. The germline V and J ends were trimmed by 3 bases and 7 bases, with 13 bases remaining between them. Germline lookup yields CDR1 MNHEY and CDR2 SMNVEV (reference sequence). DNA for the CDR3: TGTGCCAGCAGTTTCGGGGGGCATAGGGAGCAGTACTTC. This translates into CASSFGGHREQYF.

This clonotype was seen ten or more times. The rearrangement joins TRBV20-1 to TRBJ1-4; the D gene is possibly TRBD1 (5 bases). The CDR3 has 15 amino acids. The V end was cut by 0 bases, the J end by 3 bases, with 11 bases between. Germline V gene data show CDR1 as DFQATT and CDR2 as SNEGSKA (reference sequence). This CDR3 reads CSARDGGAANEKLFF. CDR3 nucleotides: TGCAGTGCTAGAGATGGAGGGGCAGCTAATGAAAAACTGTTTTTT.

This clonotype has just a few counts. This chain connects TRBV6-1 to TRBJ1-1, with a weak D call TRBD1 (5 bases). Germline V CDR1 and CDR2: MNHNS, SASEGT. The CDR3 has 13 residues. V was trimmed by 8 bases and J by 0 bases, leaving 10 bases between them. CDR3 sequence (DNA): TGTGCCAGCGGGGCGGGGGTGAACACTGAAGCTTTCTTT. Translating gives CASGAGVNTEAFF.

Of note for this clonotype: This may come from a read error, since a much larger clone is one base off. V is TRBV4-3 and J is TRBJ1-4; D perhaps matches TRBD1 (5 bases). Germline loops: CDR1 LGHNA, CDR2 YSLEER. This CDR3 is built from 16 residues. CDR3 sequence: CANSQDRAGYNEKLFF. CDR3 bases: TGCGCCAACAGCCAAGATAGGGCAGGGTATAATGAAAAACTGTTTTTT.

In this sample, this clonotype turned up a few times. The CDR3 region is CASKGTSMNEKLFF. The CDR3, as DNA: TGTGCCAGCAAAGGAACAAGCATGAATGAAAAACTGTTTTTT. This rearrangement joins TRBV2 to TRBJ1-4; no firm D call. Germline-derived CDR1 and CDR2 are SNHLY and FYNNEI. The CDR3 runs 14 residues. V lost 7 bases to trimming and J lost 5 bases, with 14 bases between them.

The chain links TRBV15 to TRBJ2-2; a weak D match, TRBD1 (5 bases). Germline V gene sequence: CDR1 LNHNV, CDR2 YYDKDF (reference sequence). Trimming cost V 8 bases and J 3 bases, with 7 bases left between them. There are 12 residues in the CDR3. The CDR3 nucleotides read TGTGCCACCCAACAGGACACCGGGGAGCTGTTTTTT. Amino acids: CATQQDTGELFF.

This clonotype was found a few times. The CDR3 protein is CASSEGGTGIYGYTF. The CDR3 nucleotides are TGTGCCAGCAGTGAGGGGGGCACAGGGATCTATGGCTACACCTTC. This chain links TRBV6-1 with TRBJ1-2; D might be TRBD1 (6 bases). V shed 3 bases and J shed 4 bases, with 15 bases lying between them. In germline, CDR1 is MNHNS, CDR2 SASEGT. The CDR3 covers 15 residues.

This clonotype was found many times. This chain links TRBV12-3 or TRBV12-4 with TRBJ2-2; 9 bases agree with TRBD2. The V and J ends lost 6 bases and 2 bases, in that order; junction bases with no gene match: 10. The length of the CDR3 is 17 residues. The CDR3 sequence: CASRAPTGTSNTGELFF. Written as DNA, the CDR3 is TGTGCCAGCAGAGCCCCCACCGGGACTAGCAACACCGGGGAGCTGTTTTTT.

The sample holds a few counts of this clonotype. This chain connects TRBV5-1 to TRBJ1-1; D might be TRBD1 (6 bases). Trimming took 5 bases from V and 4 from J, leaving 15 bases between them. The CDR3 runs 14 residues. Germline-derived CDR1 and CDR2 are SGHRS and YFSETQ. The CDR3 DNA is TGCGCCAGCAGACCAGACACACAGGGCACTGAAGCTTTCTTT. This gives the protein CASRPDTQGTEAFF.

The chain has TRBV28 and TRBJ2-7; tentative D call: TRBD1 (5 bases). Trimming stripped 2 bases from V and 4 bases from J, with 15 bases between. Germline CDR1 is MDHEN and CDR2 is SYDVKM. This CDR3 is 15 amino acids long. The CDR3 loop is CASSLTSLRGYEQYF. CDR3 nucleotides: TGTGCCAGCAGTTTAACATCCCTTAGGGGTTACGAGCAGTACTTC.

This clonotype showed up many times. J is TRBJ2-2 and V is TRBV6-2 or TRBV6-3; a possible D gene is TRBD2 (6 bases). Germline V gives CDR1 MNHEY, CDR2 SVGEGT. With 7 bases removed from V and 2 bases from J, the gap between germline ends came to 17 bases. The CDR3 totals 16 residues. In DNA, the CDR3 is TGTGCCAGCACCCGCGGGGTGGGCCCAAACACCGGGGAGCTGTTTTTT. It encodes CASTRGVGPNTGELFF.

The chain carries TRBV20-1 and TRBJ2-7; 11 nucleotides line up with TRBD2. CDR3 length equals 16 residues. Trimming at V came to 0 bases and at J to 5 bases, leaving 9 bases not matched to a gene. Germline CDR1 and CDR2: DFQATT and SNEGSKA (reference sequence). The CDR3 spells CSARDPTSGRWNEQYF. The CDR3, as DNA: TGCAGTGCTAGAGATCCCACTAGCGGGAGATGGAACGAGCAGTACTTC.

The chain is built from TRBV4-3 and TRBJ2-7, with 11 nucleotides matching TRBD2. J gave up 1 base and V 0 bases, and 14 bases lay outside the gene matches. Looked up from germline, CDR1 is LGHNA and CDR2 is YSLEER. CDR3 length: 20 amino acids. For the CDR3, the DNA is TGCGCCAGCAGCCAAGATCCCCCTCTAGCGGGAGGTTCCTCATCCTACGAGCAGTACTTC. It translates to CASSQDPPLAGGSSSYEQYF.